Below are 31 T cell receptor beta chains sequenced from a single sample in a study of blood T cell repertoires in COVID-19. Profiling relied on immunoSEQ multiplex PCR, and the TCRdb table lists in-frame clones only, not all of them. The repertoire holds approximately 45,000 clones, with around four fifths as singletons. Sequencing was performed on peripheral blood. Receptor source: an elderly woman with acute or convalescent COVID-19.

This rearrangement joins TRBV2 to TRBJ2-5, with D possibly TRBD2 on 5 matching bases. V shed 6 bases and J shed 2 bases, with 13 bases lying between them. This CDR3 contains 14 residues. CDR1 is SNHLY and CDR2 is FYNNEI in the germline V gene. This CDR3 is CASSYGLEQETQYF. The CDR3 coding sequence is TGTGCCAGCAGCTACGGACTTGAACAAGAGACCCAGTACTTC.

A note on this clone: In the same sample, other DNA sequences code for this CDR3. This chain links TRBV20-1 with TRBJ2-2; a weak D match, TRBD2 (7 bases). This CDR3 is 14 amino acids long. Trimming took 3 bases from V and 4 from J, leaving 12 bases between them. Germline V gene sequence: CDR1 DFQATT, CDR2 SNEGSKA (reference sequence). DNA of the CDR3: TGCAGTGCTAGTCGTAGGGGGGGCACCGGGGAGCTGTTTTTT. It encodes CSASRRGGTGELFF.

This clone counts as medium-sized (0.01 to 0.1%). The chain combines TRBV2 with TRBJ1-1, with TRBD1 matching over 12 bases. Trimming took 6 bases from V and 1 from J; bases not matched to a gene: 9. Germline CDR1 is SNHLY and CDR2 is FYNNEI. CDR3 length: 17 amino acids. DNA for the CDR3: TGTGCCAGCAGCAAAGGGGGACAGGGGGCCTGGAACACTGAAGCTTTCTTT. Translated: CASSKGGQGAWNTEAFF.

This rearrangement joins TRBV6-1 to TRBJ1-2; the D gene is possibly TRBD1 (6 bases). V was cut by 3 bases and J by 8 bases, with 16 bases left in between. The CDR3 consists of 14 residues. Per germline, CDR1 MNHNS and CDR2 SASEGT. CDR3 sequence reads: CASSDRRGEGGYTF. Written as DNA, the CDR3 is TGTGCCAGCAGTGATCGGAGGGGGGAGGGCGGCTACACCTTC.

This clone was seen only a few times. The chain carries TRBV2 and TRBJ1-6, with D hard to call. This CDR3 spans 13 amino acids. Germline V lookup: CDR1 SNHLY, CDR2 FYNNEI. Here the CDR3 DNA reads TGTGCGGGGAGGCAACTCCCTAATTCACCCCTCCACTTT. This translates into CAGRQLPNSPLHF.

This clone was detected once. The V gene is TRBV30, the J gene TRBJ1-2; 10 nucleotides agree with TRBD1. Germline lookup yields CDR1 GTSNPN and CDR2 SVGIG (reference sequence). The ends lost 5 bases at V and 6 bases at J; junction bases unmatched: 6. The CDR3 loop spans 13 amino acids. The CDR3 nucleotides read TGTGCCTGGCTGAGGGACAGGGGTAATGGCTACACCTTC. Translated: CAWLRDRGNGYTF.

V usage is TRBV4-1 and J usage is TRBJ2-1; 11 bases are shared with TRBD2. CDR1 and CDR2 from the germline V gene are MGHRA and YSYEKL. The CDR3 runs to 15 residues. V gave up 2 bases and J gave up 7 bases; unmatched junction bases: 4. CDR3 nucleotides: TGCGCCAGCAGCCAAATAGGACTAGCGGGTAATGAGCAGTTCTTC. Translated: CASSQIGLAGNEQFF.

The chain joins TRBV5-1 to TRBJ2-5; 13 bases match TRBD2. The length of the CDR3 is 17 residues. Germline trimming cut 0 bases from V and 4 bases from J; bases unmatched to any gene: 6. Germline V gives CDR1 SGHRS, CDR2 YFSETQ. The chain's CDR3 is CASSLVLAGGSGETQYF. CDR3 sequence (DNA): TGCGCCAGCAGCTTGGTACTAGCGGGGGGGTCAGGAGAGACCCAGTACTTC. The full variable domain, with the rest looked up from reference TRBV5-1 and TRBJ2-5, is KAGVTQTPRYLIKTRGQQVTLSCSPISGHRSVSWYQQTPGQGLQFLFEYFSETQRNKGNFPGRFSGRQFSNSRSEMNVSTLELGDSALYLCASSLVLAGGSGETQYFGPGTRLLVL.

The chain links TRBV23-1 to TRBJ2-1; 7 nucleotides line up with TRBD1. TRBV23-1 is placed among ORFs of uncertain function. CDR3 length: 15 amino acids. The J segment lost 3 bases and the V segment lost 8 bases, leaving 10 bases of the junction unmatched. In nucleotides, the CDR3 is TGCGCCAGCCTGAAGGAGTCAGGGGGCTACAATGAGCAGTTCTTC. As protein: CASLKESGGYNEQFF.

The chain has TRBV5-1 and TRBJ2-3; TRBD2 matches 12 bases. V lost 4 bases, J lost 5 bases, and 5 bases stayed unmatched. The CDR3 totals 15 residues. CDR1 and CDR2 from the germline V gene are SGHRS and YFSETQ. The CDR3 loop is CASSLAGGPVDTQYF. For the CDR3, the DNA is TGCGCCAGCAGCCTAGCGGGGGGGCCGGTAGATACGCAGTATTTT.

The rearrangement uses TRBV10-2 and TRBJ2-5; the D is unclear. Germline values: CDR1 WSHSY, CDR2 SAAADI. V was shortened by 1 base and J by 10 bases, with 7 bases between the two germline ends. The CDR3 has 11 residues. CDR3 loop: CASSECPGQYF. Written as DNA, the CDR3 is TGCGCCAGCAGTGAGTGCCCCGGCCAGTACTTC.

The chain links TRBV18 to TRBJ2-3, with D perhaps TRBD2 (6 bases). CDR1 and CDR2 (germline): KGHSH, LQKENI. V was trimmed by 4 bases and J by 1 base, leaving 15 bases between them. This CDR3 has 16 amino acids. In DNA, the CDR3 is TGTGCCAGCTCACTGCAGATGACTAGGGGCACAGATACGCAGTATTTT. Its translation: CASSLQMTRGTDTQYF.

V usage is TRBV15 and J usage is TRBJ1-1; a possible D gene is TRBD1 (6 bases). CDR3 length equals 15 residues. V lost 2 bases and J 7 bases, leaving 17 bases between the germline ends. CDR1 is LNHNV, CDR2 YYDKDF, per germline (reference sequence). CDR3 DNA sequence: TGTGCCACCAGCAGAACCGGGGGGGGCGTAGATGAAGCTTTCTTT. Translating gives CATSRTGGGVDEAFF.

The rearrangement joins TRBV7-2 to TRBJ1-2; D not resolved. The CDR3 contains 14 residues. V lost 1 base and J lost 3, with 9 bases in between. CDR1 is SGHTA, CDR2 FQGNSA, per germline. This CDR3 reads CASSLVPLDYGYTF. The DNA for the CDR3 is TGTGCCAGCAGCTTAGTACCGTTAGACTATGGCTACACCTTC.

This clone was found a few times. The chain carries TRBV5-4 and TRBJ1-1; TRBD1 agrees at 8 bases. This CDR3 has 14 residues. The J segment lost 1 base and the V segment lost 3 bases, leaving 2 bases of the junction unmatched. From germline, CDR1 is SGHNT and CDR2 YYREEE (reference sequence). CDR3 sequence: CASSYGTGNTEAFF. The CDR3 DNA is TGTGCCAGCAGCTACGGGACAGGGAACACTGAAGCTTTCTTT.

There are a few counts of this clone. The genes are TRBV10-1 and TRBJ1-6; TRBD1 is a possible D gene (6 bases). From germline, CDR1 is WNHNN and CDR2 SYGVQD (reference sequence). This CDR3 region has 14 residues. The V end was cut by 5 bases, the J end by 6 bases, with 11 bases between. CDR3 DNA sequence: TGCGCCAGCAGTACTGGACAGCTTAATTCACCCCTCCACTTT. This encodes CASSTGQLNSPLHF.

This clone was counted only a few times. The chain couples TRBV4-1 to TRBJ1-1; D unresolved. Germline V gives CDR1 MGHRA, CDR2 YSYEKL. This CDR3 is built from 15 residues. With 4 bases removed from V and 1 base from J, the gap between germline ends came to 13 bases. Here the CDR3 DNA reads TGCGCCAGCAGCCTGGACCGGGGAGGGAACACTGAAGCTTTCTTT. It encodes CASSLDRGGNTEAFF.

The chain recombines TRBV2 with TRBJ1-1; perhaps TRBD1 as D (5 bases). This CDR3 comprises 16 residues. CDR1 and CDR2 (germline): SNHLY, FYNNEI. V was shortened by 5 bases and J by 3 bases, with 19 bases between the two germline ends. CDR3 in amino acids: CASSPRRQRRDTEAFF. Here the CDR3 DNA reads TGTGCCAGCAGTCCCCGTCGACAGCGGAGGGACACTGAAGCTTTCTTT.

This clone turned up a few times. The chain employs TRBV5-1 and TRBJ2-5; 7 bases agree with TRBD2. The CDR3 totals 17 residues. V shed 0 bases and J 0 bases; nucleotides not matched to a gene: 8. CDR1 is SGHRS, CDR2 YFSETQ, per germline. The CDR3 nucleotides are TGCGCCAGCAGCTTGGCCGGGCTAGCGGTGTACCAAGAGACCCAGTACTTC. It is translated as CASSLAGLAVYQETQYF.

This chain links TRBV6-5 with TRBJ1-1; 9 nucleotides align to TRBD1. Germline CDR1 reads MNHEY; CDR2 reads SVGAGI. This CDR3 region has 12 residues. Germline trimming cut 8 bases from V and 7 bases from J; bases unmatched to any gene: 5. CDR3 amino acids: CASSDRGLEAFF. In nucleotides, the CDR3 is TGTGCCAGCTCGGACAGGGGACTTGAAGCTTTCTTT.

The chain couples TRBV5-5 to TRBJ1-6; D gene uncertain. Germline loops: CDR1 SGHKS, CDR2 YYEKEE (reference sequence). V was clipped by 4 bases and J by 3 bases, with 11 bases between them. CDR3 length: 15 residues. As DNA, the CDR3 is TGTGCCAGCAGCCCTCAGGTGAACTATAATTCACCCCTCCACTTT. Amino acids: CASSPQVNYNSPLHF.

CDR3 DNA sequence: TGTGCCAGCAGTGAAACTTATGGGACTAGTGCCGGGGAGCTGTTTTTT. Its protein is CASSETYGTSAGELFF. The rearrangement uses TRBV6-1 and TRBJ2-2; TRBD2 aligns across 8 bases. Per germline, CDR1 MNHNS and CDR2 SASEGT. The length of the CDR3 is 16 residues. V shed 2 bases, J shed 6 bases, and the junction held 8 bases outside the gene matches.

The chain has TRBV19 and TRBJ2-1; TRBD2 matches at 12 bases. CDR1 is LNHDA, CDR2 SQIVND, per germline (reference sequence). J was trimmed by 2 bases and V by 2 bases; bases with no gene match: 1. The CDR3 is 16 residues long. The CDR3 here is CASSIPSGGAYNEQFF. The CDR3 DNA follows: TGTGCCAGTAGTATACCTAGCGGGGGGGCCTACAATGAGCAGTTCTTC.

The chain employs TRBV5-1 and TRBJ1-1; perhaps TRBD1 as D (5 bases). The CDR3 spans 14 residues. V was cut by 0 bases and J by 4 bases, with 10 bases left in between. Germline CDR1 is SGHRS and CDR2 is YFSETQ. DNA for the CDR3: TGCGCCAGCAGCTTGGTGGGGCCCACCACTGAAGCTTTCTTT. Translation: CASSLVGPTTEAFF.

By frequency in the sample, this clone is medium-sized (0.01 to 0.1%). V usage is TRBV5-1 and J usage is TRBJ2-7; D unresolved. V dropped 0 bases and J dropped 2 bases, with 9 bases sitting between them. The CDR3 length is 14 residues. Germline V gives CDR1 SGHRS, CDR2 YFSETQ. This chain's CDR3 is CASSLVVSPYEQYF. In DNA form, the CDR3 reads TGCGCCAGCAGCTTGGTAGTTTCTCCCTACGAGCAGTACTTC.

The chain combines TRBV19 with TRBJ2-2, with TRBD2 identical over 12 bases. Per germline, CDR1 LNHDA and CDR2 SQIVND (reference sequence). The V gene end was trimmed by 3 bases and the J gene end by 0 bases; junction bases not matched to a gene: 2. This CDR3 region has 17 residues. CDR3 region: CASSIGLAGPNTGELFF. The DNA of the CDR3 is TGTGCCAGTAGTATCGGACTAGCGGGACCGAACACCGGGGAGCTGTTTTTT.

The rearrangement joins TRBV11-2 to TRBJ2-2, with 11 bases fitting TRBD1. The germline gives CDR1 SGHAT, CDR2 FQNNGV. The length of the CDR3 is 16 residues. Germline trimming cut 4 bases from V and 6 bases from J; bases unmatched to any gene: 7. The CDR3 sequence is CASSSHRGQGAGELFF. The DNA for the CDR3 is TGTGCCAGCAGCTCCCACCGGGGACAGGGGGCCGGGGAGCTGTTTTTT.

The chain couples TRBV6-5 to TRBJ1-2; no clear D. Trimming removed 0 bases from V and 6 bases from J, with 14 bases in between. The CDR3 has 15 residues. Germline V gene lookup returns CDR1 MNHEY and CDR2 SVGAGI. DNA of the CDR3: TGTGCCAGCAGTTACTCCCCGTGGAGACCCGATGGCTACACCTTC. It encodes CASSYSPWRPDGYTF.

The V call is TRBV29-1, the J call TRBJ1-2, with 9 bases matching TRBD1. J gave up 9 bases and V 3 bases, and 8 bases lay outside the gene matches. In germline, CDR1 is SQVTM, CDR2 ANQGSEA. The CDR3 sequence is 13 residues long. CDR3 sequence (DNA): TGCAGCGTTGAGGACAGGGGAAAGCTAAGCTACACCTTC. Translating it yields CSVEDRGKLSYTF.

V and J are TRBV6-1 and TRBJ1-2, with D perhaps matching TRBD1 (6 bases). This CDR3 is 14 amino acids long. From germline, CDR1 is MNHNS and CDR2 SASEGT. The V end was cut by 3 bases, the J end by 6 bases, with 14 bases between. The CDR3 coding sequence is TGTGCCAGCAGTGATAGGTCAGGGGTGGATGGCTACACCTTC. Its translation: CASSDRSGVDGYTF.

The CDR3 loop reads CASRAGAKNIQYF. Here the CDR3 DNA reads TGTGCCAGTAGGGCAGGGGCCAAAAACATTCAGTACTTC. The chain combines TRBV19 with TRBJ2-4, with a tentative D call TRBD1 (5 bases). This CDR3 contains 13 residues. Germline V gene data show CDR1 as LNHDA and CDR2 as SQIVND (reference sequence). The V end was cut by 6 bases, the J end by 1 base, with 7 bases between.